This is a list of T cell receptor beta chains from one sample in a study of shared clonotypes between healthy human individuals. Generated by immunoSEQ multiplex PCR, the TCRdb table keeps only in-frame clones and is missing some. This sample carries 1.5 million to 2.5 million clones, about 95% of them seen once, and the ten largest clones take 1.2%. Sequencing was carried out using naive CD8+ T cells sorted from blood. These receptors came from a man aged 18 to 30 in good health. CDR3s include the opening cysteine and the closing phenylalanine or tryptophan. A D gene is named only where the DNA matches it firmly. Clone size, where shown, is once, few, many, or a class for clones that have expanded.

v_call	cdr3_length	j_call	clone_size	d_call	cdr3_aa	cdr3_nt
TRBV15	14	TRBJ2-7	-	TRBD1	CATSTRDREYEQYF	TGTGCCACCAGCACCCGGGACAGGGAGTACGAGCAGTACTTC
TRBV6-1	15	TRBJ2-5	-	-	CASSESLGTVETQYF	TGTGCCAGCAGTGAAAGCCTCGGGACGGTAGAGACCCAGTACTTC
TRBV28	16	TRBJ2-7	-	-	CASSLILQGEAYEQYF	TGTGCCAGCAGTTTAATTCTTCAGGGAGAAGCCTACGAGCAGTACTTC
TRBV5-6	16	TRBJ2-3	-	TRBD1	CASSSSRQGFADTQYF	TGTGCCAGCAGCTCCTCCCGACAGGGGTTCGCAGATACGCAGTATTTT
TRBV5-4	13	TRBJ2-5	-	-	CASSFPGRETQYF	TGTGCCAGCAGCTTTCCAGGGCGGGAGACCCAGTACTTC
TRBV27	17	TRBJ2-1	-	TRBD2	CASSLAPSGGAYNEQFF	TGTGCCAGCAGTTTAGCCCCTAGCGGGGGGGCTTACAATGAGCAGTTCTTC
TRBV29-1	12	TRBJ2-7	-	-	CSASGAAYEQYF	TGCAGCGCCTCCGGGGCCGCCTACGAGCAGTACTTC
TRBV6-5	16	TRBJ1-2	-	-	CASSYPKPRPNYGYTF	TGTGCCAGCAGTTACCCCAAACCTCGACCTAACTATGGCTACACCTTC
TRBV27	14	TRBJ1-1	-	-	CASSLRGVGTEAFF	TGTGCCAGCAGTTTGCGTGGGGTGGGAACTGAAGCTTTCTTT
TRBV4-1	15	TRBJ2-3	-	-	CASSQAGAGEDTQYF	TGCGCCAGCAGCCAAGCGGGGGCGGGGGAAGATACGCAGTATTTT
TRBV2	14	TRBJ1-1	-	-	CASSEPARYTEAFF	TGTGCCAGCAGTGAGCCAGCGAGGTACACTGAAGCTTTCTTT
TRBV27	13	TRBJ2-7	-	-	CASSLGGVDEQYF	TGTGCCAGCAGTTTAGGTGGTGTGGACGAGCAGTACTTC
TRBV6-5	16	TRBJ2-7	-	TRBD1	CASSYAAGGGLYEQYF	TGTGCCAGCAGTTACGCAGCAGGGGGCGGCCTCTACGAGCAGTACTTC
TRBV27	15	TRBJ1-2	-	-	CASSLTANLNYGYTF	TGTGCCAGCAGTTTAACAGCAAACCTGAACTATGGCTACACCTTC
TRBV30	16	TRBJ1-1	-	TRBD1	CAWSVTRTGEDTEAFF	TGTGCCTGGAGTGTAACCCGGACAGGGGAGGACACTGAAGCTTTCTTT
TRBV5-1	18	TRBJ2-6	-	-	CASSLGLEGFSGANVLTF	TGCGCCAGCAGCTTGGGGTTAGAGGGATTCTCTGGGGCCAACGTCCTGACTTTC
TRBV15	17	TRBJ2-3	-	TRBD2	CATSRVGGGGPWALQYF	TGTGCCACCAGCAGAGTTGGCGGGGGGGGTCCTTGGGCCTTACAGTATTTT
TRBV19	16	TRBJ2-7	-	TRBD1	CASSIDQEAGGHEQYF	TGTGCCAGTAGTATAGACCAAGAGGCAGGGGGCCACGAGCAGTACTTC
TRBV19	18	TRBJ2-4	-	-	CASSIANPFSLAKNIQYF	TGTGCCAGTAGTATCGCCAACCCCTTCAGTTTAGCCAAAAACATTCAGTACTTC
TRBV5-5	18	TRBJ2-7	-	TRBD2	CASSWDPSSGGLTYEQYF	TGTGCCAGCAGCTGGGACCCTTCTAGCGGGGGGCTTACCTACGAGCAGTACTTC
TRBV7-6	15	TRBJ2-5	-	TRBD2	CASSYLAGMEETQYF	TGTGCCAGCAGCTACCTAGCGGGAATGGAAGAGACCCAGTACTTC
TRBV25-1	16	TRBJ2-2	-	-	CASSDPGGPNTGELFF	TGTGCCAGCAGTGATCCGGGCGGGCCGAACACCGGGGAGCTGTTTTTT
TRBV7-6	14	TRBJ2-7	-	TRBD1	CASSSGQLGYEQYF	TGTGCCAGCAGCTCGGGACAGCTGGGCTACGAGCAGTACTTC
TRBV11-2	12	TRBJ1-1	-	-	CASSPRDSRAFF	TGTGCCAGCAGCCCCAGGGACTCTCGTGCTTTCTTT
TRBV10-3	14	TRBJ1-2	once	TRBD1	CAINARGQNYGYTF	TGTGCCATCAATGCGAGGGGGCAGAACTATGGCTACACCTTC
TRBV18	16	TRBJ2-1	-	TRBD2	CASSPGERGILDEQFF	TGTGCCAGCTCACCAGGGGAGCGGGGCATTCTGGATGAGCAGTTCTTC
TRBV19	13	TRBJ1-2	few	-	CASTQDKSDGYTF	TGTGCCAGTACCCAGGACAAATCCGATGGCTACACCTTC
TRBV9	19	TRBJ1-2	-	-	CASSLERGVVGQPNYGYTF	TGTGCCAGCAGCCTAGAACGTGGAGTAGTGGGGCAGCCGAACTATGGCTACACCTTC